This T cell receptor (beta chain) was found in a study of T cell responses to AZD1222 COVID-19 vaccine. Broader study findings: Baseline seropositivity occurred in only a handful of AZD1222 recipients. Spike-specific TCR breadth and depth went up after people got two AZD1222 doses. Donors were mostly white British, more females; clonal diversity possibly underestimated.

The CDR3 totals 12 residues. V was shortened by 1 base and J by 4 bases, with 5 bases between the two germline ends. This clone was seen just once. No antigen is known for it. Assay: immunoSEQ multiplex PCR; the TCRdb copy retains only in-frame clones and omits some. This table has 150,000 to 160,000 clones, about 89% appearing once. This TCR derives from an adult who received the AZD1222 COVID-19 vaccine. The gene calls are TRBV12-3 or TRBV12-4 and TRBJ2-7; D gene ambiguous. Sequenced here: peripheral blood, sampled 28 days after the second AZD1222 dose. CDR3 DNA: TGTGCCAGCAGTTTAGGAGCATACGAGCAGTACTTC. It yields the protein CASSLGAYEQYF.